This T cell receptor beta chain emerged from a study of T-cell memory formation after mild COVID-19. This clonotype has at least ten counts. V lost 7 bases and J 4 bases, leaving 36 bases between the germline ends. The V gene's germline CDR1 is LGHNT and CDR2 FRNRAP. This CDR3 comprises 21 residues. TCRdb re-called the 5' RACE reads through MiXCR, storing one row per CDR3 protein. The data show around 25,000 distinct CDR3 sequences, around 6.8% seen once. The sample taken for sequencing was PBMCs or a T cell subset sorted from them (not recorded which). This chain uses TRBV12-5 with TRBJ2-3; D remains unclear. This sequence originates from an adult woman who had mild COVID-19 (a few samples of this study predate the infection). Cell type and time point are not known. The CDR3 here is CASEEDWSPGIVDRLADTQYF. CDR3 in DNA: TGTGCTAGTGAGGAAGATTGGAGCCCTGGGATAGTTGATCGACTTGCAGATACGCAGTATTTT. The full variable domain, rest sourced from reference TRBV12-5 and TRBJ2-3, is DARVTQTPRHKVTEMGQEVTMRCQPILGHNTVFWYRQTMMQGLELLAYFRNRAPLDDSGMPKDRFSAEMPDATLATLKIQPSEPRDSAVYFCASEEDWSPGIVDRLADTQYFGPGTRLTVL.